These T cell receptor beta chains were read from a single sample in a study of brain metastases from non-small cell lung cancer. Clones were sequenced by immunoSEQ multiplex PCR, and TCRdb holds only the in-frame ones, with some missing. The sample holds roughly 490 clones; about 82% are singletons and the top ten take over 25%. The sequenced sample was tissue from a brain metastasis. These receptors were obtained from a donor at least 40 years old with non-small cell lung cancer. Each CDR3 is given with its conserved first and last residue. A D gene is named only where the DNA matches it firmly. Where a row states a size, it is once, few, many or the class of an expanded clone; other rows omit it.

>TRBV19|TRBJ2-5|TRBD1|NA
TGTGCCAGTAGTATTCCCCGGACAGGGCGAGAGACCCAGTACTTC
CASSIPRTGRETQYF
>TRBV5-6|TRBJ2-1|TRBD1|NA
TGTGCCAGCAGCTTGTTAGGGGACAGCAACAATGAGCAGTTCTTC
CASSLLGDSNNEQFF
>TRBV3-1/TRBV3-2|TRBJ2-5|TRBD2|NA
TGTGCCAGCAGCCAAGACCTAGCGGGGACCCAGTACTTC
CASSQDLAGTQYF
>TRBV5-6|TRBJ2-2|TRBD2|few
TGTGCCAGCAGCTTGGGCGGGAGGGCGAACACCGGGGAGCTGTTTTTT
CASSLGGRANTGELFF
>TRBV7-2|TRBJ2-6|TRBD1|NA
TGTGCCAGCACCCGACAGGGCTCTGGGGCCAACGTCCTGACTTTC
CASTRQGSGANVLTF
>TRBV19|TRBJ2-1|TRBD1|NA
TGTGCCAGTAGTGTCCGGGACAGGGGCAACAATGAGCAGTTCTTC
CASSVRDRGNNEQFF
>TRBV5-4|TRBJ2-3|TRBD2|NA
TGTGCCAGCAGAGTTAGCGGGGGCACAGATACGCAGTATTTT
CASRVSGGTDTQYF
>TRBV6-5|TRBJ2-2|NA|NA
TGTGCCAGCTTCGAGGATAACACCGGGGAGCTGTTTTTT
CASFEDNTGELFF
>TRBV23-1|TRBJ1-5|NA|NA
TGCGCCAGCGACGACAGCTGTTATAGCAATCAGCCCCAGCATTTT
CASDDSCYSNQPQHF
>TRBV18|TRBJ2-4|NA|NA
TGTGCCAGCTCACTCGGGGCCAAAAACATTCAGTACTTC
CASSLGAKNIQYF
>TRBV4-1|TRBJ2-7|TRBD2|NA
TGCGCCAACAGCCCCCGGACTAGCGGGAGTCTGTCCTACAAGCAGTACTTC
CANSPRTSGSLSYKQYF
>TRBV5-6|TRBJ2-7|NA|NA
TGTGCCAGCAGCTTGGCCGGAACTCGGCAGTACTTC
CASSLAGTRQYF
>TRBV5-8|TRBJ1-2|NA|NA
TGTGCCAGCAGCTTGCGCGTGGAAGTGAATGGCTACACCTTC
CASSLRVEVNGYTF
>TRBV2|TRBJ1-5|NA|hyperexpanded
TGTGCCAGCAGTGAAGCGCGTGTTGAACCCCAGCATTTT
CASSEARVEPQHF
>TRBV11-2|TRBJ2-5|NA|NA
TGTGCCAGCAGCTTATTGGAGGAGACCCAGTACTTC
CASSLLEETQYF
>TRBV9|TRBJ2-1|TRBD2|few
TGTGCCAGCAGCGGGCGGGGGGGCCGGTTGGACAATGAGCAGTTCTTC
CASSGRGGRLDNEQFF
>TRBV27|TRBJ2-7|NA|NA
TGTGCCAGCAGTTTGGGGATCGGGTACGAGCAGTACTTC
CASSLGIGYEQYF
>TRBV2|TRBJ2-5|NA|NA
TGTGCCAGCAGGCTAATGGCTCTCGCGGGGGAGACCCAGTACTTC
CASRLMALAGETQYF
>TRBV7-3|TRBJ2-3|TRBD1|NA
TGTGCCAGCAGCTCGACAGGGAGCACAGATACGCAGTATTTT
CASSSTGSTDTQYF